This T cell receptor beta chain emerged from a study of T cells after somatic rescue of genetic block. Here immunoSEQ multiplex PCR was the method, and the copy in TCRdb shows in-frame clones only, minus some. Of around 100,000 clones detected, 75% to 95% appear once; the ten largest clones hold roughly 1.5%. The CDR3 consists of 14 residues. Germline V lookup: CDR1 MNHEY, CDR2 SVGAGI. Trimming pared 1 base from V and 11 bases from J, leaving 12 bases between. The chain recombines TRBV6-5 with TRBJ1-6; no definite D call. The receptor comes from a woman younger than 30. The sequenced sample was peripheral blood mononuclear cells (PBMCs). The CDR3 protein is CASSYFPFQAPLHF. The CDR3 coding sequence is TGTGCCAGCAGTTACTTCCCCTTTCAGGCACCCCTCCACTTT.